This record looks at one T cell receptor (beta chain) sequence and its context. The antigen is not known. This entry is derived from a study of cytomegalovirus exposure and HLA in healthy donors. The CDR3 sequence is 13 residues long. V gave up 6 bases and J gave up 4 bases, with 7 bases separating them. CDR1 LNHDA and CDR2 SQIVND come from the germline V gene (reference sequence). General study results and limits: Accounts indicate the classifier identified cytomegalovirus status with strong specificity and sensitivity.

A multiplex PCR was run with 60 Vbeta primers and 13 Jbeta primers. Libraries were prepared by immunoSEQ multiplex PCR; TCRdb keeps only in-frame clonotypes and omits some of them. The data contain fewer than 150,000 clones, 70% to 80% of them seen just once; the ten biggest clones take up 4% to 6%. Sample: PBMCs. The origin of this receptor is a woman in her forties or fifties in good health and CMV-seronegative. The chain uses TRBV19 and TRBJ1-6; D call uncertain. CDR3 region: CASSPGYNSPLHF. The CDR3 DNA reads as TGTGCCAGTAGCCCGGGATATAATTCACCCCTCCACTTT.